Following are 27 T cell receptor beta chains from one sample sequenced in a study of blood T cells in healthy people across ages. Alongside a J-beta primer mix, a sample-barcoded 5' primer served in a second PCR lasting about 6 to 11 cycles. TCRdb reprocessed the 5' RACE reads via MiXCR and lists one record per CDR3 protein. The table includes approximately 830,000 distinct CDR3 sequences, 62% detected once. Material: blood. These receptors all stem from a man aged 25-45 years in good health.

V usage is TRBV20-1 and J usage is TRBJ2-1; tentative D call: TRBD2 (5 bases). Trimming removed 5 bases from V and 8 bases from J, with 22 bases in between. The germline gives CDR1 DFQATT, CDR2 SNEGSKA (reference sequence). There are 15 residues in the CDR3. CDR3 bases: TGCAGTGCTGAGGCCCCTAAGGGCGAGGGAGATGAGCAGTTCTTC. Translation: CSAEAPKGEGDEQFF.

This chain connects TRBV6-1 to TRBJ2-3; 9 nucleotides agree with TRBD1. Germline V gene sequence: CDR1 MNHNS, CDR2 SASEGT. The CDR3 has 17 residues. Germline trimming cut 8 bases from V and 4 bases from J; bases unmatched to any gene: 16. As DNA, the CDR3 is TGTGCCAGCCGTGGTGGGATCGGGACAGGGATGGCAGATACGCAGTATTTT. This sequence encodes CASRGGIGTGMADTQYF.

This clonotype has a handful of counts. The chain has TRBV12-3 or TRBV12-4 and TRBJ1-5; the match to TRBD1 covers 9 bases. This CDR3 comprises 15 residues. Losses at the gene ends were 8 bases for V and 3 bases for J; bases not matched to a gene: 8. CDR3 nucleotide sequence: TGTGCCAGCTCCGGTAGACAGGGGGACAATCAGCCCCAGCATTTT. Translation gives CASSGRQGDNQPQHF.

A remark on this clonotype: The germline gene is not matched at one end of the junction; a read error may be the cause. V is TRBV6-2 or TRBV6-3 and J is TRBJ2-2, with 7 positions matching TRBD2. The CDR3 covers 13 residues. Germline values: CDR1 MNHEY, CDR2 SVGEGT. CDR3: CASRRGEIGGLFF. The CDR3 DNA is TGTGCCAGCAGACGGGGGGAAATCGGGGGGCTGTTTTTT.

The rearrangement links TRBV11-1 to TRBJ2-3; 7 nucleotides line up with TRBD1. This CDR3 region has 14 residues. CDR1 SGHAT and CDR2 FQDESV come from the germline V gene (reference sequence). J was trimmed by 4 bases and V by 6 bases; bases with no gene match: 7. Here the CDR3 reads CASSSFTGADTQYF. CDR3 in DNA: TGTGCCAGCAGTTCTTTTACAGGGGCAGATACGCAGTATTTT.

The rearrangement links TRBV7-9 to TRBJ1-2; D uncertain. Trimming removed 6 bases at V and 6 bases at J, with 17 bases between. This CDR3 region has 14 residues. Germline-derived CDR1 and CDR2 are SEHNR and FQNEAQ (reference sequence). The CDR3, as DNA: TGTGCCAGCAGTACCCGGACCGGGCGGAATGGCTACACCTTC. It is translated as CASSTRTGRNGYTF.

The J gene is TRBJ1-3, the V gene TRBV29-1; D is uncertain. Looked up from germline, CDR1 is SQVTM and CDR2 is ANQGSEA. V gave up 2 bases and J gave up 2 bases, with 10 bases separating them. CDR3 length equals 14 residues. CDR3 DNA: TGCAGCGTTGAATTCGAGGGAACTGGAAACACCATATATTTT. It yields the protein CSVEFEGTGNTIYF.

The chain uses TRBV28 and TRBJ2-5; 9 bases map to TRBD1. The DNA end favors TRBJ2-7, so the J call may be wrong. The CDR3 runs to 14 residues. Germline V CDR1 and CDR2: MDHEN, SYDVKM. As DNA, the CDR3 is TGTGCCAGCAGCCAGACCACAGGGGGCGCCGAGCAGTACTTC. Translation gives CASSQTTGGAEQYF.

This clonotype was recorded only once. V is TRBV4-2 and J is TRBJ2-7; 11 bases agree with TRBD1. Trimming removed 8 bases from V and 5 bases from J; junction bases left unmatched: 8. Germline CDR1 is LGHNA and CDR2 is YNFKEQ. The CDR3 has 14 amino acids. The CDR3: CASSRTGGLDEQYF. The DNA for the CDR3 is TGTGCCAGCTCCCGGACAGGGGGCCTCGACGAGCAGTACTTC.

This CDR3 reads CSARGAGRLVVGGETQYF. CDR3 DNA: TGCAGTGCTAGAGGAGCGGGGCGACTAGTCGTTGGGGGGGAGACCCAGTACTTC. The chain uses TRBV20-1 and TRBJ2-5, with TRBD2 matching over 7 bases. This CDR3 region has 18 residues. The germline V gene has CDR1 DFQATT and CDR2 SNEGSKA (reference sequence). Trimming at V came to 1 base and at J to 5 bases, leaving 19 bases not matched to a gene.

Comments on this clonotype: The junction differs from germline at one of its ends, possibly a read error. The genes are TRBV6-2 or TRBV6-3 and TRBJ2-3; no clear D. Germline CDR1 is MNHEY and CDR2 is SVGEGT. The CDR3 consists of 12 residues. The CDR3 sequence: CASRPSTDAQYF. The CDR3 DNA sequence: TGTGCCAGCAGGCCTTCCACAGATGCGCAGTATTTT.

The chain is built from TRBV14 and TRBJ2-1; 7 bases fit TRBD2. CDR3 size: 14 residues. CDR1 SGHDN and CDR2 FVKESK come from the germline V gene. J gave up 7 bases and V 4 bases, and 7 bases lay outside the gene matches. CDR3 sequence reads: CASSPGTITNEQFF. In nucleotides, the CDR3 is TGTGCCAGCAGCCCCGGGACTATTACAAATGAGCAGTTCTTC.

This clonotype was observed a handful of times. The chain combines TRBV5-1 with TRBJ2-7; D is unresolved. Trimming stripped 3 bases from V and 3 bases from J, with 13 bases between. The CDR3 runs 14 residues. CDR1 SGHRS and CDR2 YFSETQ come from the germline V gene. CDR3 amino acids: CASSSYHPNYEQYF. DNA of the CDR3: TGCGCCAGCAGCTCATACCACCCGAACTACGAGCAGTACTTC.

The V call is TRBV28, the J call TRBJ2-7; TRBD1 is a possible D gene (6 bases). Germline V gene lookup returns CDR1 MDHEN and CDR2 SYDVKM. V dropped 5 bases and J dropped 1 base, with 9 bases sitting between them. The length of the CDR3 is 13 residues. CDR3 sequence: CASSQGNSYEQYF. The DNA for the CDR3 is TGTGCCAGCAGTCAGGGGAATTCCTACGAGCAGTACTTC.

CDR3 residues: CASSFNPDGVNRDTQYF. Written as DNA, the CDR3 is TGTGCCAGCAGTTTCAACCCGGATGGGGTTAACAGAGATACGCAGTATTTT. V usage is TRBV7-2 and J usage is TRBJ2-3, with D unresolved. This CDR3 contains 17 residues. With 6 bases removed from V and 5 bases from J, the gap between germline ends came to 24 bases. Germline lookup yields CDR1 SGHTA and CDR2 FQGNSA.

This clonotype was found a few times. The V gene is TRBV20-1, the J gene TRBJ2-5, with D tentatively TRBD2 (6 bases). The CDR3 has 15 residues. V lost 1 base and J 4 bases, leaving 16 bases between the germline ends. Germline loops: CDR1 DFQATT, CDR2 SNEGSKA (reference sequence). The DNA of the CDR3 is TGCAGTGCTAGAGTAACCGGGGCGCGGGGAGAGACCCAGTACTTC. It yields the protein CSARVTGARGETQYF.

The J gene is TRBJ2-5, the V gene TRBV5-1; the match to TRBD1 covers 8 bases. Germline V gene lookup returns CDR1 SGHRS and CDR2 YFSETQ. This CDR3 has 17 amino acids. J lost 2 bases, V lost 2 bases, and 11 bases had no gene match. CDR3 nucleotides: TGCGCCAGCAGCTTTGACTTCCGGGACAGGTTTCAAGAGACCCAGTACTTC. It codes for CASSFDFRDRFQETQYF.

This chain links TRBV10-3 with TRBJ1-1; D may be TRBD1 (5 bases). Germline CDR1 reads ENHRY; CDR2 reads SYGVKD. This CDR3 has 13 residues. Trimming pared 3 bases from V and 1 base from J, leaving 6 bases between. The CDR3 DNA reads as TGTGCCATCAGTGACAGGGCGAACACTGAAGCTTTCTTT. Its translation is CAISDRANTEAFF.

The chain carries TRBV20-1 and TRBJ2-3, with no clear D. Deletions cut 6 bases from V and 0 bases from J, with 22 bases between. This CDR3 is 17 amino acids long. Germline V gene lookup returns CDR1 DFQATT and CDR2 SNEGSKA (reference sequence). The CDR3 DNA is TGCAGTGCAATAGTGCCCTCAGGCAGCTCTAGCACAGATACGCAGTATTTT. It specifies CSAIVPSGSSSTDTQYF.

The chain carries TRBV6-5 and TRBJ2-5; no definite D call. The CDR3 is 14 residues long. The germline CDR1 and CDR2 sequences are MNHEY and SVGAGI. V was cut by 2 bases and J by 1 base, with 8 bases left in between. For the CDR3, the DNA is TGTGCCAGCAGTTACAGACCGTCCCAAGAGACCCAGTACTTC. Translating it yields CASSYRPSQETQYF.

V and J are TRBV6-5 and TRBJ2-1; maybe TRBD2 (5 bases). The CDR3 has 13 residues. Deletions cut 4 bases from V and 9 bases from J, with 13 bases between. Germline-derived CDR1 and CDR2 are MNHEY and SVGAGI. CDR3 residues: CASSSQRGREQFF. In DNA, the CDR3 is TGTGCCAGCAGTTCGCAGAGAGGGCGTGAGCAGTTCTTC.

This sequence joins TRBV25-1 and TRBJ2-7, with D possibly TRBD1 on 6 matching bases. The germline CDR1 and CDR2 sequences are MGHDK and SYGVNS. Trimming shortened V by 6 bases and J by 5 bases, and 17 bases separated the two germline ends. The CDR3 extends over 14 amino acids. CDR3 bases: TGTGCCAGCAGCGCCACAGACAGGATGAACGAGCAGTACTTC. Amino acids: CASSATDRMNEQYF.

This sequence joins TRBV5-5 and TRBJ2-5, with TRBD2 matching 10 bases. Germline CDR1 reads SGHKS; CDR2 reads YYEKEE (reference sequence). Losses at the gene ends were 4 bases for V and 5 bases for J; bases not matched to a gene: 11. The CDR3 extends over 16 amino acids. DNA for the CDR3: TGTGCCAGCAGCCGAACCCCGGGACTAGCGCGGGAGACCCAGTACTTC. Protein sequence: CASSRTPGLARETQYF.

This clonotype occurred once. This chain's CDR3 is CASSVGTGYYEQYF. CDR3 bases: TGTGCCAGCAGCGTGGGGACAGGGTACTACGAGCAGTACTTC. The chain employs TRBV9 and TRBJ2-5, with 9 bases identical to TRBD1. The tail of the sequence fits TRBJ2-7 better, so the J call may be wrong. From germline, CDR1 is SGDLS and CDR2 YYNGEE. This CDR3 contains 14 residues.

The chain employs TRBV28 and TRBJ2-7; D is possibly TRBD2 (5 bases). The CDR3 runs 14 residues. Germline CDR1 is MDHEN and CDR2 is SYDVKM. The germline V and J ends were trimmed by 3 bases and 0 bases, with 9 bases remaining between them. In nucleotides, the CDR3 is TGTGCCAGCAGTTTTGAGGGCCTCTCCTACGAGCAGTACTTC. Translating it yields CASSFEGLSYEQYF.

The CDR3 bases are TGTGCCAGCAGCGCACTACTAGCGGGGGGCGAGGATACGCAGTATTTT. It encodes CASSALLAGGEDTQYF. V usage is TRBV2 and J usage is TRBJ2-3, with 12 bases that match TRBD2. CDR3 size: 16 residues. Germline assignment: CDR1 SNHLY and CDR2 FYNNEI. J gave up 6 bases and V 6 bases, and 10 bases lay outside the gene matches.

This clonotype has only one observation. V usage is TRBV6-2 or TRBV6-3 and J usage is TRBJ2-7, with TRBD1 matching over 7 bases. The CDR3 runs 13 residues. Trimming cost V 8 bases and J 4 bases; bases outside gene matches: 8. Germline V CDR1 and CDR2: MNHEY, SVGEGT. Written as DNA, the CDR3 is TGTGCCAGCGATACAGGGGATCGGTACGAGCAGTACTTC. Translation: CASDTGDRYEQYF.